This T cell receptor beta chain was captured in a study of T-cell reconstitution after alpha-beta-depleted transplantation in children. Study-wide findings and caveats: When one year had passed after transplant, most T-cell counts and diversity came from newly produced T cells.

Unique molecular identifiers were used in preparing the TCRbeta library. Each CDR3 protein is one row after TCRdb ran MiXCR on the PCR reads. The sample includes around 670,000 distinct CDR3 sequences, approximately 14% of them seen just once. Regarding this clonotype: The antigen is unknown.

This clonotype was sampled from a girl aged 2-10 years with congenital amegakaryocytic thrombocytopenia, due to receive a stem cell transplant. Sample: PBMCs, taken before TCRalphabeta/CD19-depleted stem cell transplant.

DNA of the CDR3: TGCGCCAGCAGCTTGGACAAGGTCTACGAGCAGTACTTC. It is translated as CASSLDKVYEQYF. The J gene is TRBJ2-7, the V gene TRBV5-1, with unresolved D. The ends were cut back, 0 bases at V and 3 bases at J, with 7 bases in the middle. This CDR3 region has 13 residues. The germline gives CDR1 SGHRS, CDR2 YFSETQ.